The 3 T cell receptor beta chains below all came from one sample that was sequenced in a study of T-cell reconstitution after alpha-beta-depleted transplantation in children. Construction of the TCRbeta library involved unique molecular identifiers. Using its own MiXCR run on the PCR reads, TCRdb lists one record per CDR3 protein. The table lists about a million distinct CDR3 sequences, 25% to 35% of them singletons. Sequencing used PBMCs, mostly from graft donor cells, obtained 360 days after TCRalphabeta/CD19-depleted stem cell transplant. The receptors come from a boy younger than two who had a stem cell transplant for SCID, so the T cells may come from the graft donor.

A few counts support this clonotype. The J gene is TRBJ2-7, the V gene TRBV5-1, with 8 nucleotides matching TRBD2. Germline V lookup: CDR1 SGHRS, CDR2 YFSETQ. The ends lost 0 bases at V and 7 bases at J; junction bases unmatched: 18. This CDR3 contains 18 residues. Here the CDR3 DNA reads TGCGCCAGCAGCTTGGCCCCGCTGACTAGCGCCAAGGCGGGGGAGCAGTACTTC. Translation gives CASSLAPLTSAKAGEQYF.

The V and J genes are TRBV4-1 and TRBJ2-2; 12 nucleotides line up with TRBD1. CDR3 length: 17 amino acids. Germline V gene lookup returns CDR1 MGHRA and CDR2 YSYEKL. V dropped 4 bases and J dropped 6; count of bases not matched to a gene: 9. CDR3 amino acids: CASSRASGQGASGELFF. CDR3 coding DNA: TGCGCCAGCAGCCGGGCGTCGGGACAGGGGGCCTCCGGGGAGCTGTTTTTT.

The CDR3 coding sequence is TGTGCCACCCAGGGAAATTCCTACGAGCAGTACTTC. Translating it yields CATQGNSYEQYF. The chain is built from TRBV3-1 and TRBJ2-7, with D maybe TRBD1 (5 bases). Germline CDR1 LGHDT, CDR2 YNNKEL (reference sequence). There are 12 residues in the CDR3. V shed 10 bases and J shed 1 base, with 11 bases lying between them.